Sequencing of this T cell receptor (beta chain) was carried out in a study of T cells of healthy individuals. TCRdb analysed the 5' RACE reads with MiXCR anew, one entry per CDR3 protein. The sample lists about 96,000 distinct CDR3 sequences, around 17% occurring once. Germline lookup yields CDR1 MRHNA and CDR2 SNTAGT. Losses at the gene ends were 2 bases for V and 15 bases for J; bases not matched to a gene: 8. This CDR3 region has 14 residues. At least ten counts were recorded for this clonotype. This clonotype was sampled from a human donor in good health. The chain carries TRBV6-4 and TRBJ2-3; the match to TRBD2 covers 13 bases. CDR3 sequence: CASSDGLAGEGKYF. CDR3 sequence (DNA): TGTGCCAGCAGTGACGGACTAGCGGGAGAGGGGAAATATTTT.